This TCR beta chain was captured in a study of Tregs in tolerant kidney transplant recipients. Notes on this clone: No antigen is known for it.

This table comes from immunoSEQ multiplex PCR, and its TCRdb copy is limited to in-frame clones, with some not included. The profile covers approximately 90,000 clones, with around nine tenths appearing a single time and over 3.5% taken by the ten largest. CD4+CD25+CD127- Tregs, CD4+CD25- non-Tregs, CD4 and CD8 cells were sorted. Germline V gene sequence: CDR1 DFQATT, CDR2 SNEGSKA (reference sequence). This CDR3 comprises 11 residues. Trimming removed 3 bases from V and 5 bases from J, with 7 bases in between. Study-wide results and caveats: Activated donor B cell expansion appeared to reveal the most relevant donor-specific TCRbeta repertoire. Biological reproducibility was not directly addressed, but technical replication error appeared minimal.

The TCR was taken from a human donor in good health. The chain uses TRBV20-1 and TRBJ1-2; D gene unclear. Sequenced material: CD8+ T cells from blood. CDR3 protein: CSARRPYGYTF. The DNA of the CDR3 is TGCAGTGCTAGGCGTCCTTATGGCTACACCTTC.